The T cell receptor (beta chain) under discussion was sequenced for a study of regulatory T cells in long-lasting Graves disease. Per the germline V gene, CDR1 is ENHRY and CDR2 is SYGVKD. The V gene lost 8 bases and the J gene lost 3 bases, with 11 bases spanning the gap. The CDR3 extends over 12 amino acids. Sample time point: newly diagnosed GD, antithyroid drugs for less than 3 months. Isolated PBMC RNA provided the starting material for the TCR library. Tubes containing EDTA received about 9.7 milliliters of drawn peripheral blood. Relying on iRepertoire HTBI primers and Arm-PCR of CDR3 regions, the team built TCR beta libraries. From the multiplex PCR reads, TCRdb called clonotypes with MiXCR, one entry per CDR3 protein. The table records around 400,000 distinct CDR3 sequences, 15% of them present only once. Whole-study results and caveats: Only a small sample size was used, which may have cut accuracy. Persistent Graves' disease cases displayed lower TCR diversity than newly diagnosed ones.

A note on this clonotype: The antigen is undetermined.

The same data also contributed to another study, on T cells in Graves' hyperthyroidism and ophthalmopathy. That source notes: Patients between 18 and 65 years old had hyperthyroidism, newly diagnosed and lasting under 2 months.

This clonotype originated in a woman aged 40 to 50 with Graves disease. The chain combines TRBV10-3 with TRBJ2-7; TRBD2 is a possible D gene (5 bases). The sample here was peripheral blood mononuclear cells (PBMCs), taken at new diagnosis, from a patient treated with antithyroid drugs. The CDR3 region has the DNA TGTGCCATCGGGAGTGGGGTCTACGAGCAGTACTTC. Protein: CAIGSGVYEQYF.